A single sample is the source of the 16 T cell receptor beta chains below, sequenced in a study of T cell repertoires in cytomegalovirus infection. These receptors have no known antigen. TCRdb called the reads again in MiXCR, with one record for every CDR3 protein. Of 450,000 to 550,000 distinct CDR3 sequences listed, approximately 40% are singletons. The sequenced sample was cultured PBMCs, obtained from culture after CMV antigen stimulation. The receptors originated from a human donor in good health (CMV status not recorded). Some clones in this sample may be carry-over from other donors' samples.

Ten or more counts support this clonotype. The gene calls are TRBV7-8 and TRBJ2-1, with D unclear. CDR1 is SGHVS, CDR2 FQNEAQ, per germline. The CDR3 has 15 amino acids. The V end lost 3 bases, the J end lost 8 bases, and 17 bases lay between the germline ends. The CDR3 reads CASSFLRVREDEQFF. The CDR3 DNA sequence: TGTGCCAGCAGCTTCTTAAGAGTCCGTGAAGATGAGCAGTTCTTC.

This clonotype has more than one count but fewer than ten. The chain recombines TRBV7-6 with TRBJ1-1; D might be TRBD1 (6 bases). V lost 5 bases and J lost 0, with 13 bases in between. The CDR3 sequence is 15 residues long. Per germline, CDR1 SGHVS and CDR2 FNYEAQ. The CDR3 is CASSPGGALNTEAFF. The CDR3 DNA follows: TGTGCCAGCAGCCCGGGGGGGGCTCTGAACACTGAAGCTTTCTTT.

This clonotype has more than one count but fewer than ten. The rearrangement links TRBV7-6 to TRBJ1-5; no definite D call. V was pared by 5 bases and J by 1 base, with 6 bases between. This CDR3 region has 13 residues. Germline CDR1 is SGHVS and CDR2 is FNYEAQ. CDR3 amino acids: CASSQNSNQPQHF. The CDR3 coding sequence is TGTGCCAGCAGCCAGAACAGCAATCAGCCCCAGCATTTT.

The chain links TRBV4-1 to TRBJ1-2; possibly TRBD1 for D (5 bases). Trimming cost V 1 base and J 2 bases, with 8 bases left between them. The CDR3 length is 14 residues. Looked up from germline, CDR1 is MGHRA and CDR2 is YSYEKL. The DNA for the CDR3 is TGCGCCAGCAGCCAAGTACAGGCCAACTATGGCTACACCTTC. Its protein is CASSQVQANYGYTF.

This chain connects TRBV5-3 to TRBJ2-3, with TRBD2 matching over 11 bases. TRBV5-3 is recorded as an ORF, its role being uncertain. V was pared by 8 bases and J by 0 bases, with 8 bases of the junction left unmatched. The CDR3 has 16 residues. This CDR3 is CASSYIAGGSTDTQYF. CDR3 bases: TGTGCCAGCAGTTATATAGCGGGGGGGAGCACAGATACGCAGTATTTT.

In this sample, this clonotype turned up a few times. This chain connects TRBV28 to TRBJ1-1; 8 bases are shared with TRBD1. Trimming removed 8 bases from V and 4 bases from J; junction bases left unmatched: 9. Germline V gene lookup returns CDR1 MDHEN and CDR2 SYDVKM. The CDR3 has 14 residues. The CDR3 region has the DNA TGTGCCAGCTACGGACAGGGAGCGGGCACTGAAGCTTTCTTT. Its translation is CASYGQGAGTEAFF.

This clonotype was recorded once. The rearrangement links TRBV6-2 or TRBV6-3 to TRBJ2-7; 7 bases match TRBD1. Per the germline V gene, CDR1 is MNHEY and CDR2 is SVGEGT. The V segment lost 6 bases and the J segment 3 bases; nucleotides outside the gene matches: 8. The CDR3 consists of 14 residues. This chain's CDR3 is CASRWTGSYYEQYF. CDR3 DNA sequence: TGTGCCAGCAGATGGACAGGCTCCTACTACGAGCAGTACTTC.

The CDR3 DNA sequence: TGTGCCAGCAGCTTAGAGTGGCGGGGGGGCGGTGATACGCAGTATTTT. Its protein is CASSLEWRGGGDTQYF. V usage is TRBV7-2 and J usage is TRBJ2-3; TRBD2 matches 9 bases. The V gene end was trimmed by 1 base and the J gene end by 6 bases; junction bases not matched to a gene: 8. The length of the CDR3 is 16 residues. CDR1 SGHTA and CDR2 FQGNSA come from the germline V gene.

This chain links TRBV19 with TRBJ1-4; no clear D. Trimming cost V 10 bases and J 0 bases, with 15 bases left between them. This CDR3 is 15 amino acids long. Germline V gene lookup returns CDR1 LNHDA and CDR2 SQIVND (reference sequence). In DNA form, the CDR3 reads TGTGCCACACAAGGTGCGGCGGCAACTAATGAAAAACTGTTTTTT. Protein sequence: CATQGAAATNEKLFF. The whole variable domain, filled in from reference TRBV19 and TRBJ1-4, reads DGGITQSPKYLFRKEGQNVTLSCEQNLNHDAMYWYRQDPGQGLRLIYYSQIVNDFQKGDIAEGYSVSREKKESFPLTVTSAQKNPTAFYLCATQGAAATNEKLFFGSGTQLSVL.

This clonotype has just a few counts. CDR3 sequence (DNA): TGTGCCAGCAGCTTCGTAGCGGGGGGGCAAGAGACCCAGTACTTC. It yields the protein CASSFVAGGQETQYF. This sequence joins TRBV7-2 and TRBJ2-5; 11 bases match TRBD2. The length of the CDR3 is 15 residues. V lost 3 bases to trimming and J lost 2 bases; unmatched junction nucleotides: 2. Germline V gives CDR1 SGHTA, CDR2 FQGNSA.

The rearrangement uses TRBV4-3 and TRBJ2-7, with D possibly matching TRBD2 (5 bases). Germline values: CDR1 LGHNA, CDR2 YSLEER. Deletions cut 2 bases from V and 0 bases from J, with 11 bases between. The length of the CDR3 is 15 residues. CDR3 residues: CASSQRASGSYEQYF. In DNA, the CDR3 is TGCGCCAGCAGCCAAAGGGCAAGCGGCTCCTACGAGCAGTACTTC.

The chain couples TRBV28 to TRBJ2-3; maybe TRBD1 (6 bases). CDR1 and CDR2 from the germline V gene are MDHEN and SYDVKM. Trimming removed 2 bases at V and 5 bases at J, with 14 bases between. The CDR3 is made up of 15 amino acids. CDR3 sequence: CASSLSAGTQDTQYF. Here the CDR3 DNA reads TGTGCCAGCAGTTTAAGCGCCGGGACACAAGATACGCAGTATTTT.

This clonotype has a handful of counts. The rearrangement links TRBV19 to TRBJ2-3, with 7 bases aligning to TRBD1. The J segment lost 4 bases and the V segment lost 5 bases, leaving 6 bases of the junction unmatched. CDR1 and CDR2 (germline): LNHDA, SQIVND (reference sequence). The CDR3 loop spans 14 amino acids. The CDR3 nucleotides are TGTGCCAGTAGTTTTAGGGGGCTGGCAGATACGCAGTATTTT. This gives the protein CASSFRGLADTQYF.

The rearrangement uses TRBV28 and TRBJ1-1; D is possibly TRBD1 (6 bases). V was trimmed by 7 bases and J by 5 bases, leaving 17 bases between them. The CDR3 length is 14 residues. From germline, CDR1 is MDHEN and CDR2 SYDVKM. For the CDR3, the DNA is TGTGCCAGCAATTTTGTGGGGGCGGGAACTGAAGCTTTCTTT. As protein: CASNFVGAGTEAFF.

The chain uses TRBV20-1 and TRBJ2-1; D call uncertain. The V end was cut by 1 base, the J end by 5 bases, with 9 bases between. CDR3 length equals 13 residues. The germline gives CDR1 DFQATT, CDR2 SNEGSKA (reference sequence). Written as DNA, the CDR3 is TGCAGTGCTAGAGTTGCTACAGACAATGAGCAGTTCTTC. It yields the protein CSARVATDNEQFF.

The rearrangement joins TRBV9 to TRBJ2-3; D may be TRBD2 (5 bases). Trimming removed 0 bases at V and 6 bases at J, with 14 bases between. CDR1 SGDLS and CDR2 YYNGEE come from the germline V gene. The CDR3 contains 15 residues. CDR3 loop: CASSVARETPDTQYF. CDR3 sequence (DNA): TGTGCCAGCAGCGTAGCTAGGGAGACCCCGGATACGCAGTATTTT.